A single sample is the source of the 19 T cell receptor beta chains below, sequenced in a study of cytomegalovirus exposure and HLA in healthy donors. The PCR contained 60 Vbeta and 13 Jbeta primers. Produced via immunoSEQ multiplex PCR; TCRdb's table is partial and in-frame only. This sample has about 140,000 clones, with approximately 76% found just once. The sample comprised PBMCs. These receptors were collected from a man aged 35-49 years in good health and CMV-seronegative.

This clone appeared a few times. V usage is TRBV7-9 and J usage is TRBJ1-1; D unresolved. Germline CDR1 reads SEHNR; CDR2 reads FQNEAQ (reference sequence). The CDR3 runs 14 residues. Trimming took 3 bases from V and 4 from J, leaving 12 bases between them. Written as DNA, the CDR3 is TGTGCCAGCAGCTTTTTCATCGAGTCCACTGAAGCTTTCTTT. It specifies CASSFFIESTEAFF.

V is TRBV16 and J is TRBJ1-1, with TRBD1 as a possible D gene (5 bases). This CDR3 spans 12 amino acids. Germline values: CDR1 KGHSY, CDR2 FQNENV. Between the trimmed V and J ends, which lost 0 bases and 7 bases, there was a span of 6 bases. CDR3 sequence (DNA): TGTGCCAGCAGCCAATCGGGACTTGAAGCTTTCTTT. Amino acids: CASSQSGLEAFF.

Only one count was recorded for this clone. The chain links TRBV25-1 to TRBJ2-7; D remains unclear. This CDR3 spans 12 amino acids. Germline lookup yields CDR1 MGHDK and CDR2 SYGVNS. Trimming shortened V by 4 bases and J by 0 bases, and 4 bases separated the two germline ends. The CDR3 spells CASSANSYEQYF. CDR3 DNA sequence: TGTGCCAGCAGTGCAAACTCCTACGAGCAGTACTTC.

This clone was recorded only once. The chain couples TRBV7-9 to TRBJ2-5; D is perhaps TRBD2 (7 bases). V was trimmed by 1 base and J by 2 bases, leaving 17 bases between them. The length of the CDR3 is 17 residues. The germline gives CDR1 SEHNR, CDR2 FQNEAQ (reference sequence). CDR3 sequence: CASSLDRGASRQETQYF. Written as DNA, the CDR3 is TGTGCCAGCAGCTTAGACCGGGGGGCCTCGAGACAAGAGACCCAGTACTTC.

CDR3 in amino acids: CASSSWTGNYEQYF. DNA for the CDR3: TGTGCCAGCAGTTCATGGACAGGGAACTACGAGCAGTACTTC. This chain links TRBV27 with TRBJ2-5; 8 nucleotides agree with TRBD1. The J call is uncertain, as TRBJ2-7 better fits the DNA end. CDR3 length: 14 residues. Germline V gene lookup returns CDR1 MNHEY and CDR2 SMNVEV (reference sequence).

The chain recombines TRBV5-6 with TRBJ2-6; D remains unclear. The germline V gene encodes CDR1 SGHDT and CDR2 YYEEEE. Between the trimmed V and J ends, which lost 4 bases and 4 bases, there was a span of 12 bases. The CDR3 runs to 15 residues. The chain's CDR3 is CASSPSYAGANVLTF. For the CDR3, the DNA is TGTGCCAGCAGCCCGAGTTATGCAGGGGCCAACGTCCTGACTTTC.

The J gene is TRBJ2-4, the V gene TRBV7-9, with D unclear. The length of the CDR3 is 12 residues. Trimming stripped 5 bases from V and 10 bases from J, with 12 bases between. Germline assignment: CDR1 SEHNR and CDR2 FQNEAQ (reference sequence). The CDR3 region is CASSPSGEIQYF. CDR3 sequence (DNA): TGTGCCAGCAGCCCAAGTGGAGAAATTCAGTACTTC.

V and J are TRBV9 and TRBJ2-1; 8 nucleotides line up with TRBD1. V was pared by 4 bases and J by 6 bases, with 18 bases of the junction left unmatched. Germline assignment: CDR1 SGDLS and CDR2 YYNGEE. The CDR3 runs to 18 residues. CDR3: CASSQGQGAQRKLNEQFF. The CDR3 nucleotides read TGTGCCAGCAGCCAGGGGCAGGGGGCGCAGCGGAAGCTCAATGAGCAGTTCTTC.

This clone was detected only a few times. The chain uses TRBV19 and TRBJ1-5, with D perhaps TRBD1 (6 bases). The V and J ends lost 6 bases and 0 bases respectively, with 12 bases between them. This CDR3 region has 15 residues. Germline CDR1 and CDR2: LNHDA and SQIVND (reference sequence). As DNA, the CDR3 is TGTGCCAGTAGAGAGGGACAATTTAGCAATCAGCCCCAGCATTTT. Its protein is CASREGQFSNQPQHF. Looking up the rest from reference TRBV19 and TRBJ1-5 gives the full variable domain: DGGITQSPKYLFRKEGQNVTLSCEQNLNHDAMYWYRQDPGQGLRLIYYSQIVNDFQKGDIAEGYSVSREKKESFPLTVTSAQKNPTAFYLCASREGQFSNQPQHFGDGTRLSIL.

The chain couples TRBV5-1 to TRBJ2-1, with 9 nucleotides matching TRBD2. Trimming removed 0 bases from V and 5 bases from J; junction bases left unmatched: 3. CDR1 and CDR2 (germline): SGHRS, YFSETQ. The CDR3 runs to 15 residues. CDR3 region: CASSLVSSGNNEQFF. The CDR3 coding sequence is TGCGCCAGCAGCTTGGTATCTAGCGGGAACAATGAGCAGTTCTTC.

There are a few counts of this clone. The chain links TRBV5-1 to TRBJ2-5, with 10 positions matching TRBD1. CDR1 and CDR2 from the germline V gene are SGHRS and YFSETQ. The V segment lost 0 bases and the J segment 1 base; nucleotides outside the gene matches: 9. This CDR3 region has 18 residues. The CDR3 sequence is CASSLGQGAWISQETQYF. CDR3 nucleotides: TGCGCCAGCAGCTTGGGACAGGGGGCCTGGATCAGCCAAGAGACCCAGTACTTC.

A remark on this clone: A read error may account for a junction end that differs from germline. J is TRBJ2-5 and V is TRBV7-9, with TRBD1 matching over 8 bases. The CDR3 is made up of 14 amino acids. In germline, CDR1 is SEHNR, CDR2 FQNEAQ (reference sequence). CDR3 sequence (DNA): TGTGCCAGCAGCCGAGCAGGGGGCCAAGGGACCCAGTACTTC. It codes for CASSRAGGQGTQYF.

V gene TRBV29-1 combines with J gene TRBJ2-1; TRBD2 agrees at 9 bases. This CDR3 region has 15 residues. From germline, CDR1 is SQVTM and CDR2 ANQGSEA. The junction had 11 bases not matched to a gene; V was cut back by 6 bases and J by 5 bases. The DNA for the CDR3 is TGCAGCGTGATATCGACTAGCGGATTCGACAATGAGCAGTTCTTC. Protein product: CSVISTSGFDNEQFF.

The V and J genes are TRBV19 and TRBJ1-5; D possibly corresponds to TRBD1 (6 bases). CDR3 length: 15 amino acids. Germline V gene data show CDR1 as LNHDA and CDR2 as SQIVND (reference sequence). The V gene lost 7 bases and the J gene lost 4 bases, with 17 bases spanning the gap. The DNA for the CDR3 is TGTGCCAGTACCCCCGTCAGGGGTGTAAATCAGCCCCAGCATTTT. Translated: CASTPVRGVNQPQHF.

CDR3 loop: CASSLGGGGGTDTQYF. In DNA form, the CDR3 reads TGTGCCAGCAGCTTAGGCGGCGGGGGGGGCACAGATACGCAGTATTTT. The chain links TRBV7-9 to TRBJ2-3; 9 nucleotides agree with TRBD2. CDR1 is SEHNR and CDR2 is FQNEAQ in the germline V gene (reference sequence). CDR3 length: 16 amino acids. The trim removed 1 base at V and 1 base at J, leaving 3 bases unmatched.

Worth noting for this clone: This CDR3 is also generated by other DNA sequences in the sample. V is TRBV28 and J is TRBJ2-5; TRBD2 aligns across 11 bases. Germline CDR1 MDHEN, CDR2 SYDVKM. The CDR3 spans 14 residues. Trimming removed 5 bases from V and 3 bases from J; junction bases left unmatched: 2. CDR3 region: CASSLAGGEETQYF. DNA for the CDR3: TGTGCCAGCAGTCTAGCGGGGGGCGAAGAGACCCAGTACTTC. The full variable domain, in which reference TRBV28 and TRBJ2-5 provide the parts outside the CDR3, is DVKVTQSSRYLVKRTGEKVFLECVQDMDHENMFWYRQDPGLGLRLIYFSYDVKMKEKGDIPEGYSVSREKKERFSLILESASTNQTSMYLCASSLAGGEETQYFGPGTRLLVL.

Concerning this clone: One end of the junction varies from germline; a read error may be responsible. The CDR3 DNA follows: TGTGCCAGTAGTATACCCCCGGGCGGGGGCTTT. This codes for CASSIPPGGGF. The chain uses TRBV19 and TRBJ1-6, with D possibly matching TRBD1 (5 bases). Germline V gene lookup returns CDR1 LNHDA and CDR2 SQIVND (reference sequence). This CDR3 has 11 amino acids.

The chain has TRBV5-4 and TRBJ2-5; possible D gene TRBD1, 6 bases. The CDR3 loop spans 15 amino acids. The V gene's germline CDR1 is SGHNT and CDR2 YYREEE (reference sequence). V shed 4 bases and J shed 0 bases, with 13 bases lying between them. CDR3 DNA sequence: TGTGCCAGCAGCCCAGCTCCAGGGGACCAAGAGACCCAGTACTTC. Its protein is CASSPAPGDQETQYF. Looking up the rest from reference TRBV5-4 and TRBJ2-5 gives the full variable domain: ETGVTQSPTHLIKTRGQQVTLRCSSQSGHNTVSWYQQALGQGPQFIFQYYREEENGRGNFPPRFSGLQFPNYSSELNVNALELDDSALYLCASSPAPGDQETQYFGPGTRLLVL.

The V and J genes are TRBV28 and TRBJ2-3, with D hard to call. Germline V gene lookup returns CDR1 MDHEN and CDR2 SYDVKM. The CDR3 is made up of 14 amino acids. Trimming removed 7 bases from V and 6 bases from J, with 17 bases in between. The CDR3 is CASTPNFGADTQYF. Here the CDR3 DNA reads TGTGCCAGCACCCCAAATTTCGGTGCCGATACGCAGTATTTT.